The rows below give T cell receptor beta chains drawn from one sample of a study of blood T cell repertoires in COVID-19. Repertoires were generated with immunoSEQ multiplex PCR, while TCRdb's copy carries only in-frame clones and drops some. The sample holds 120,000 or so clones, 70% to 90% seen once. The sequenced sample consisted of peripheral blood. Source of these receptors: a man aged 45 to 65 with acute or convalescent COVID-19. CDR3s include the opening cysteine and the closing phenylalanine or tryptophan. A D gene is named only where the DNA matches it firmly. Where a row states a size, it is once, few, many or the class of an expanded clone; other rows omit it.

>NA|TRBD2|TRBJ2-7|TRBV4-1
CASSQGLAVPYEQYF
TGCGCCAGCAGCCAGGGACTAGCGGTACCCTACGAGCAGTACTTC
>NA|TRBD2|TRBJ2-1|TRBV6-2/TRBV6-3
CASSYLRLAGGPGDEQFF
TGTGCCAGCAGTTACCTACGACTAGCGGGAGGGCCAGGCGATGAGCAGTTCTTC
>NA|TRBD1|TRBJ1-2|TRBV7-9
CASSLESAGGGYTF
TGTGCCAGCAGCTTAGAATCAGCAGGGGGAGGCTACACCTTC
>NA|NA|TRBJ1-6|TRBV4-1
CASSQESSGFPLHF
TGCGCCAGCAGCCAAGAATCTTCGGGGTTCCCCCTCCACTTT
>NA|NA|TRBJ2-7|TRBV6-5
CASTHAGAGYEQYF
TGTGCCAGCACCCATGCAGGCGCAGGCTACGAGCAGTACTTC
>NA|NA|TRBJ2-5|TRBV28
CASSATRWETQYF
TGTGCCAGCAGTGCCACTAGGTGGGAGACCCAGTACTTC
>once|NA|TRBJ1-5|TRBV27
CASSFLTSGTRNQPQHF
TGTGCCAGCAGTTTCCTAACCTCCGGGACACGCAATCAGCCCCAGCATTTT
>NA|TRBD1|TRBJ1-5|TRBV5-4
CASSPTGGQPQHF
TGTGCCAGCAGCCCGACAGGGGGTCAGCCCCAGCATTTT
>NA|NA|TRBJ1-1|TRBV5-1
CASSLEARQQAFF
TGCGCCAGCAGCTTGGAAGCCCGACAGCAAGCTTTCTTT
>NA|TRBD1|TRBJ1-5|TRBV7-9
CASSLGQGDSNQPQHF
TGTGCCAGCAGCTTGGGACAGGGCGATAGCAATCAGCCCCAGCATTTT
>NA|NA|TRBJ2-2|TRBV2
CASREGGGPSGELFF
TGTGCCAGCAGAGAAGGGGGAGGGCCGAGCGGGGAGCTGTTTTTT
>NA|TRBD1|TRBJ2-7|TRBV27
CASSLSIGQGAYEQYF
TGTGCCAGCAGTTTATCCATTGGACAGGGGGCTTACGAGCAGTACTTC
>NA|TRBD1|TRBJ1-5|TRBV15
CATSRDGTGGIQPQHF
TGTGCCACCAGCAGAGATGGGACAGGGGGGATCCAGCCCCAGCATTTT
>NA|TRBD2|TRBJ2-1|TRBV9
CASRPTSGSHNEQFF
TGTGCCAGCAGGCCGACTAGCGGGAGTCACAATGAGCAGTTCTTC
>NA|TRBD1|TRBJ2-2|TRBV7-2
CASSSAGTGRTGELFF
TGTGCCAGCAGCTCAGCCGGGACAGGGAGAACCGGGGAGCTGTTTTTT
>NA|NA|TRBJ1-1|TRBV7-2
CASSLKLGVGAFF
TGTGCCAGCAGCTTAAAGCTAGGGGTGGGAGCTTTCTTT
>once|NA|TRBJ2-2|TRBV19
CASSIGYGELFF
TGTGCCAGTAGTATCGGGTACGGGGAGCTGTTTTTT
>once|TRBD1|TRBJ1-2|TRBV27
CASSLSWRQGYGYTF
TGTGCCAGCAGTTTATCTTGGCGACAGGGCTATGGCTACACCTTC
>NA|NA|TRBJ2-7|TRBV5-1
CASSLAGGAYEQYF
TGCGCCAGCAGCTTGGCTGGGGGCGCCTACGAGCAGTACTTC
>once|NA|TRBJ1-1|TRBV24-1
CATSDLGSWRNTEAFF
TGTGCCACCAGTGATTTGGGGAGTTGGAGGAACACTGAAGCTTTCTTT
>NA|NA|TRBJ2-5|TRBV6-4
CARVPGIKETQYF
TGTGCCAGGGTGCCCGGGATAAAAGAGACCCAGTACTTC
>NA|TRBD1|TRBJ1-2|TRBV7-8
CASSTGQGIGYTF
TGTGCCAGCAGCACAGGACAGGGGATTGGCTACACCTTC
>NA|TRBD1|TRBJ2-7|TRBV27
CASSLLGDRGLYEQYF
TGTGCCAGCAGTTTACTGGGAGACAGGGGGCTATACGAGCAGTACTTC
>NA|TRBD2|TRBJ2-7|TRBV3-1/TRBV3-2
CASSQDWGGSSYEQYF
TGTGCCAGCAGCCAAGATTGGGGGGGGAGTTCCTACGAGCAGTACTTC
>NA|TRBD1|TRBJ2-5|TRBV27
CASSLRARGSVETQYF
TGTGCCAGCAGTTTAAGGGCCAGGGGGTCCGTAGAGACCCAGTACTTC
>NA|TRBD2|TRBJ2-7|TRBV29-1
CSVAGGLAFGEQYF
TGCAGCGTTGCCGGGGGACTAGCTTTTGGCGAGCAGTACTTC
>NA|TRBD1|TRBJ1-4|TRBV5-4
CASSLGGGARNEKLFF
TGTGCCAGCAGCTTGGGAGGGGGCGCCCGTAATGAAAAACTGTTTTTT
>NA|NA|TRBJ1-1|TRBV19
CASSATVNTEAFF
TGTGCCAGTAGTGCGACAGTGAACACTGAAGCTTTCTTT
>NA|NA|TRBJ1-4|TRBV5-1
CASSLDRPNEKLFF
TGCGCCAGCAGCTTGGACAGGCCTAATGAAAAACTGTTTTTT
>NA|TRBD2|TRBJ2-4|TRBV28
CASSSYSSLAGLLAKNIQYF
TGTGCCAGCAGTTCTTACAGCAGCCTAGCGGGATTACTAGCCAAAAACATTCAGTACTTC
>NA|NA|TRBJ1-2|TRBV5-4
CASSGVDSANYGYTF
TGTGCCAGCAGCGGTGTCGACAGTGCTAACTATGGCTACACCTTC
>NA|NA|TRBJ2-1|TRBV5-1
CASSLTTGAENEQFF
TGCGCCAGCAGCTTGACGACGGGAGCTGAAAATGAGCAGTTCTTC
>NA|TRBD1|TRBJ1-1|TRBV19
CASSRTPGTVNTEAFF
TGTGCCAGTAGTCGAACACCCGGGACAGTGAACACTGAAGCTTTCTTT
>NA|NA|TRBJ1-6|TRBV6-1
CASSEVDSYSPLHF
TGTGCCAGCAGTGAAGTTGACAGTTATTCACCCCTCCACTTT
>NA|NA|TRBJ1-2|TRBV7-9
CASSLSEDYGYTF
TGTGCCAGCAGCCTATCGGAGGACTATGGCTACACCTTC
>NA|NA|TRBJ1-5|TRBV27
CASSPSLQGSQPQHF
TGTGCCAGCAGTCCCTCCTTACAGGGCTCTCAGCCCCAGCATTTT
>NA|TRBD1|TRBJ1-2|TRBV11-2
CASSSRDRAILGGYTF
TGTGCCAGCAGCTCCCGGGACAGGGCCATTCTCGGGGGCTACACCTTC
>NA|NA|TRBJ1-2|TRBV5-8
CASSLDTQFISGYTF
TGTGCCAGCAGTCTTGACACACAATTCATCTCCGGCTACACCTTC
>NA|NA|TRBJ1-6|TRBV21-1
CARDTRQGKDNSPLHF
TGTGCCAGGGATACTCGACAGGGAAAGGATAATTCACCCCTCCACTTT
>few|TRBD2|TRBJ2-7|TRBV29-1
CSVVGGLAVEQYF
TGCAGCGTTGTGGGGGGACTAGCGGTCGAGCAGTACTTC
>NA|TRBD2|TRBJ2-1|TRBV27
CASSLYPSGREQFF
TGTGCCAGCAGTTTATACCCTAGCGGGAGAGAGCAGTTCTTC
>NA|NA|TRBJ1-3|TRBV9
CASSVVPSWSSGNTIYF
TGTGCCAGCAGCGTAGTCCCCTCGTGGAGCTCTGGAAACACCATATATTTT
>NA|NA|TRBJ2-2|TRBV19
CATQTRAGTGELFF
TGTGCCACCCAGACTAGGGCTGGGACCGGGGAGCTGTTTTTT
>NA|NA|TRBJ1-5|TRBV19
CASTADIPGQPQHF
TGTGCCAGTACCGCGGACATCCCCGGTCAGCCCCAGCATTTT
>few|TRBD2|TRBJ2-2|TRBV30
CAWRASGEAGELFF
TGTGCCTGGAGGGCTAGCGGGGAGGCCGGGGAGCTGTTTTTT